Shown below are 7 T cell receptor beta chains from a single sample sequenced in a study of T cells after yellow fever vaccination. TCRdb ran MiXCR on the 5' RACE reads and lists one entry per CDR3 protein. Seen here are about 360,000 distinct CDR3 sequences, 6.2% observed once, and the top ten hold 15%. Material: PBMCs, obtained 5 days after the yellow fever booster vaccination. The receptors come from a man between 25 and 39 years old who received the YFV17D yellow fever vaccine.

This clonotype was counted ten times or more. The chain links TRBV28 to TRBJ2-7; weak D call: TRBD1 (6 bases). Deletions cut 1 base from V and 9 bases from J, with 10 bases between. The CDR3 has 12 residues. Per the germline V gene, CDR1 is MDHEN and CDR2 is SYDVKM. CDR3 bases: TGTGCCAGCAGTTTATACCCGACAGGGCAGTACTTC. It encodes CASSLYPTGQYF.

This rearrangement joins TRBV20-1 to TRBJ2-1; 9 bases line up with TRBD1. CDR1 and CDR2 (germline): DFQATT, SNEGSKA (reference sequence). This CDR3 is 13 amino acids long. CDR3 sequence (DNA): TGCTGCGCGGGACAGGGTCCGGGCAATGAGCAGTTCTTC. Its translation is CCAGQGPGNEQFF.

This clonotype was counted a few times. V usage is TRBV7-8 and J usage is TRBJ2-4; D ambiguous. The V end lost 7 bases, the J end lost 8 bases, and 18 bases lay between the germline ends. Germline values: CDR1 SGHVS, CDR2 FQNEAQ. The CDR3 totals 14 residues. The CDR3 nucleotides are TGTGCCAGCACCCCCTCACGGGTAGGAGACATTCAGTACTTC. Its translation is CASTPSRVGDIQYF.

This clonotype has a count of ten or more. The genes are TRBV5-1 and TRBJ2-7; D is unclear. V lost 3 bases and J 2 bases, leaving 12 bases between the germline ends. The V gene's germline CDR1 is SGHRS and CDR2 YFSETQ. The CDR3 has 14 residues. This chain's CDR3 is CASSSGPTAYEQYF. The CDR3 DNA reads as TGCGCCAGCAGCTCGGGCCCTACTGCCTACGAGCAGTACTTC.

Only a few counts were recorded for this clonotype. The CDR3 sequence: CASSHSNTEAFF. In DNA, the CDR3 is TGTGCCAGCAGCCACTCCAACACTGAAGCTTTCTTT. This chain connects TRBV7-2 to TRBJ1-1; D ambiguous. Trimming removed 5 bases at V and 2 bases at J, with 6 bases between. Germline assignment: CDR1 SGHTA and CDR2 FQGNSA. The CDR3 sequence is 12 residues long. The complete variable domain, with remaining parts taken from reference TRBV7-2 and TRBJ1-1, reads GAGVSQSPSNKVTEKGKDVELRCDPISGHTALYWYRQSLGQGLEFLIYFQGNSAPDKSGLPSDRFSAERTGGSVSTLTIQRTQQEDSAVYLCASSHSNTEAFFGQGTRLTVV.

V usage is TRBV5-1 and J usage is TRBJ2-7; TRBD2 agrees at 7 bases. In germline, CDR1 is SGHRS, CDR2 YFSETQ. This CDR3 spans 14 amino acids. Trimming took 4 bases from V and 6 from J; bases not matched to a gene: 10. In DNA, the CDR3 is TGCGCCAGCAGCAAGGGACTAAATGTCGTCGAGCAGTACTTC. Translated: CASSKGLNVVEQYF.

This sequence joins TRBV10-3 and TRBJ2-1, with TRBD2 matching over 8 bases. V lost 8 bases to trimming and J lost 7 bases; unmatched junction nucleotides: 7. There are 13 residues in the CDR3. Per the germline V gene, CDR1 is ENHRY and CDR2 is SYGVKD. The CDR3 sequence is CAIQLAELNEQFF. CDR3 bases: TGTGCCATCCAACTAGCGGAGTTAAATGAGCAGTTCTTC.